These 22 T cell receptor beta chains share one sample of origin, sequenced in a study of cytomegalovirus exposure and HLA in healthy donors. PCR amplification relied on 60 Vbeta primers (plus 13 Jbeta primers). The table came from immunoSEQ multiplex PCR; TCRdb's copy has only in-frame clones and leaves some out. The sample lists some 150,000 clones; 80% were seen once. The specimen sequenced was PBMCs. These receptors were obtained from a woman in her 40s in good health and CMV-seropositive.

This rearrangement joins TRBV28 to TRBJ2-1; TRBD2 matches 11 bases. Losses at the gene ends were 6 bases for V and 7 bases for J; bases not matched to a gene: 23. CDR1 MDHEN and CDR2 SYDVKM come from the germline V gene. The CDR3 totals 20 residues. The CDR3 region is CASSPASLSASGGLLNEQFF. The DNA of the CDR3 is TGTGCCAGCAGCCCCGCGTCTCTCTCGGCTAGCGGGGGGTTGTTGAATGAGCAGTTCTTC.

The chain joins TRBV18 to TRBJ2-7; the match to TRBD2 covers 12 bases. The CDR3 consists of 15 residues. Per germline, CDR1 KGHSH and CDR2 LQKENI. Trimming at V came to 5 bases and at J to 1 base, leaving 3 bases not matched to a gene. Written as DNA, the CDR3 is TGTGCCAGCTCATCACTAGCGGGAGGTTCCTACGAGCAGTACTTC. Its protein product is CASSSLAGGSYEQYF.

The chain employs TRBV29-1 and TRBJ2-2; 8 bases align to TRBD1. The CDR3 runs to 14 residues. Germline CDR1 SQVTM, CDR2 ANQGSEA. The CDR3 reads CSGRGQANTGELFF. The CDR3 DNA follows: TGCAGTGGTAGGGGACAGGCGAACACCGGGGAGCTGTTTTTT.

This clone was seen a handful of times. The gene calls are TRBV19 and TRBJ1-5, with unresolved D. This CDR3 has 14 amino acids. CDR1 and CDR2 from the germline V gene are LNHDA and SQIVND (reference sequence). Deletions cut 3 bases from V and 0 bases from J, with 6 bases between. CDR3 sequence (DNA): TGTGCCAGTAGTATGTTTAATAGCAATCAGCCCCAGCATTTT. Amino acid sequence: CASSMFNSNQPQHF.

The chain carries TRBV13 and TRBJ2-5; 12 bases are shared with TRBD2. The CDR3 length is 16 residues. The V gene end was trimmed by 4 bases and the J gene end by 1 base; junction bases not matched to a gene: 4. The V gene's germline CDR1 is PRHDT and CDR2 FYEKMQ (reference sequence). The CDR3 loop reads CASSSGLAGRQETQYF. The CDR3 DNA reads TGTGCCAGCAGCTCCGGACTAGCGGGACGCCAAGAGACCCAGTACTTC.

V and J are TRBV10-3 and TRBJ1-5; D gene uncertain. The CDR3 consists of 12 residues. Germline V gene lookup returns CDR1 ENHRY and CDR2 SYGVKD. The V end lost 3 bases, the J end lost 4 bases, and 4 bases lay between the germline ends. The DNA of the CDR3 is TGTGCCATCAGTGACAGGAATCAGCCCCAGCATTTT. It encodes CAISDRNQPQHF.

The V gene is TRBV28, the J gene TRBJ2-3; 8 bases agree with TRBD2. V was pared by 7 bases and J by 2 bases, with 8 bases of the junction left unmatched. The CDR3 extends over 15 amino acids. Germline loops: CDR1 MDHEN, CDR2 SYDVKM. The CDR3 loop reads CASTERGPFTDTQYF. CDR3 sequence (DNA): TGTGCCAGCACCGAGCGGGGGCCTTTCACAGATACGCAGTATTTT.

The chain is built from TRBV28 and TRBJ2-1, with D maybe TRBD2 (5 bases). The length of the CDR3 is 15 residues. Trimming cost V 5 bases and J 0 bases, with 11 bases left between them. The germline gives CDR1 MDHEN, CDR2 SYDVKM. The CDR3 spells CASSQLGSSYNEQFF. The CDR3 DNA follows: TGTGCCAGCAGTCAACTAGGGAGCTCCTACAATGAGCAGTTCTTC. The entire variable domain, with the rest obtained from reference TRBV28 and TRBJ2-1, is as follows: DVKVTQSSRYLVKRTGEKVFLECVQDMDHENMFWYRQDPGLGLRLIYFSYDVKMKEKGDIPEGYSVSREKKERFSLILESASTNQTSMYLCASSQLGSSYNEQFFGPGTRLTVL.

The chain combines TRBV9 with TRBJ2-2, with a tentative D call TRBD2 (6 bases). This CDR3 contains 16 residues. CDR1 and CDR2 (germline): SGDLS, YYNGEE. The V end lost 0 bases, the J end lost 4 bases, and 13 bases lay between the germline ends. The CDR3: CASSVGPRGTTGELFF. In nucleotides, the CDR3 is TGTGCCAGCAGCGTAGGACCCCGCGGGACCACCGGGGAGCTGTTTTTT. The whole variable domain, remainder taken from reference TRBV9 and TRBJ2-2, is DSGVTQTPKHLITATGQRVTLRCSPRSGDLSVYWYQQSLDQGLQFLIQYYNGEERAKGNILERFSAQQFPDLHSELNLSSLELGDSALYFCASSVGPRGTTGELFFGEGSRLTVL.

In this sample, this clone turned up a few times. V gene TRBV7-9 combines with J gene TRBJ2-5; 10 nucleotides line up with TRBD1. Per germline, CDR1 SEHNR and CDR2 FQNEAQ (reference sequence). The CDR3 is 19 amino acids. Trimming removed 1 base from V and 3 bases from J; junction bases left unmatched: 14. CDR3 in amino acids: CASSLGMWTGGNLKETQYF. CDR3 nucleotide sequence: TGTGCCAGCAGCTTAGGAATGTGGACAGGGGGAAATTTAAAAGAGACCCAGTACTTC.

J is TRBJ1-2 and V is TRBV6-5, with 11 bases fitting TRBD1. Trimming removed 2 bases from V and 7 bases from J; junction bases left unmatched: 6. Germline CDR1 is MNHEY and CDR2 is SVGAGI. The CDR3 sequence is 15 residues long. CDR3 amino acids: CASSYGDRGLSGYTF. The CDR3 coding sequence is TGTGCCAGCAGTTACGGGGACAGGGGGTTAAGTGGCTACACCTTC.

Here the CDR3 DNA reads TGTGCCAGTGAGCAGGGTGGGAGCAATCAGCCCCAGCATTTT. Its protein product is CASEQGGSNQPQHF. The chain joins TRBV6-1 to TRBJ1-5, with D possibly TRBD1 on 5 matching bases. The V end was cut by 9 bases, the J end by 1 base, with 13 bases between. The CDR3 spans 14 residues. Germline CDR1 reads MNHNS; CDR2 reads SASEGT.

The chain carries TRBV5-6 and TRBJ1-5; tentatively, D is TRBD1 (5 bases). This CDR3 is built from 15 residues. The germline CDR1 and CDR2 sequences are SGHDT and YYEEEE. The V end was cut by 9 bases, the J end by 3 bases, with 19 bases between. The CDR3: CAIPLWGGVNQPQHF. The DNA of the CDR3 is TGTGCCATCCCCTTATGGGGGGGGGTCAATCAGCCCCAGCATTTT.

The chain has TRBV6-1 and TRBJ1-1; D gene unclear. Deletions cut 5 bases from V and 4 bases from J, with 11 bases between. CDR3 length: 13 residues. Per the germline V gene, CDR1 is MNHNS and CDR2 is SASEGT. Written as DNA, the CDR3 is TGTGCCAGCAGTACCGTCGGGGTCACTGAAGCTTTCTTT. It translates to CASSTVGVTEAFF.

This chain's CDR3 is CASRKGQERSYEQYF. For the CDR3, the DNA is TGTGCCAGCAGAAAAGGACAGGAACGCTCCTACGAGCAGTACTTC. This chain links TRBV6-1 with TRBJ2-7; 7 bases agree with TRBD1. Germline V gives CDR1 MNHNS, CDR2 SASEGT. V shed 6 bases, J shed 0 bases, and the junction held 8 bases outside the gene matches. The CDR3 has 15 amino acids.

This clone appeared a few times. The chain has TRBV28 and TRBJ2-7; 13 bases agree with TRBD2. Germline CDR1 reads MDHEN; CDR2 reads SYDVKM. The CDR3 runs to 16 residues. Losses at the gene ends were 5 bases for V and 3 bases for J; bases not matched to a gene: 7. This CDR3 reads CASSTRTSGRIYEQYF. CDR3 nucleotide sequence: TGTGCCAGCAGTACTAGGACTAGCGGGAGAATCTACGAGCAGTACTTC.

CDR3 DNA sequence: TGTGCCTGGAGTGCCCGAATGAGGGATACGCAGTATTTT. Translation: CAWSARMRDTQYF. The gene calls are TRBV30 and TRBJ2-3; D is undetermined. V lost 1 base, J lost 6 bases, and 11 bases lay in between. The CDR3 extends over 13 amino acids. Germline CDR1 is GTSNPN and CDR2 is SVGIG (reference sequence). Drawing the rest from reference TRBV30 and TRBJ2-3, the complete variable domain is SQTIHQWPATLVQPVGSPLSLECTVEGTSNPNLYWYRQAAGRGLQLLFYSVGIGQISSEVPQNLSASRPQDRQFILSSKKLLLSDSGFYLCAWSARMRDTQYFGPGTRLTVL.

With respect to this clone: Relative to the germline gene, one junction end is altered; a read error may explain this. The sample contains more than one DNA sequence encoding this CDR3. The chain recombines TRBV6-5 with TRBJ1-1; D call uncertain. CDR3 length: 15 amino acids. Germline V gene sequence: CDR1 MNHEY, CDR2 SVGAGI. The CDR3 DNA reads as TGTGCTAGCAGTTACAGAGAGGGAGTGAACACTGAAGCTTTCTTT. The encoded protein is CASSYREGVNTEAFF.

The rearrangement uses TRBV10-2 and TRBJ2-1, with D tentatively TRBD2 (6 bases). The CDR3 sequence is 15 residues long. V lost 6 bases and J 2 bases, leaving 14 bases between the germline ends. Germline lookup yields CDR1 WSHSY and CDR2 SAAADI. DNA of the CDR3: TGCGCCAGCAGGAACTCCGGAGGGCCCTACAATGAGCAGTTCTTC. Translated: CASRNSGGPYNEQFF.

The chain joins TRBV5-1 to TRBJ2-3, with TRBD2 as a possible D gene (6 bases). The germline V and J ends were trimmed by 5 bases and 1 base, with 8 bases remaining between them. The germline gives CDR1 SGHRS, CDR2 YFSETQ. The CDR3 is made up of 13 amino acids. CDR3 bases: TGCGCCAGCAGTGGCGGGGGCACAGATACGCAGTATTTT. It translates to CASSGGGTDTQYF.

This CDR3 reads CASRRTGDEQYF. CDR3 nucleotides: TGCGCCAGCAGAAGGACAGGGGACGAGCAGTACTTC. The rearrangement uses TRBV5-1 and TRBJ2-7, with 9 bases that match TRBD1. CDR3 size: 12 residues. Germline-derived CDR1 and CDR2 are SGHRS and YFSETQ. The trim removed 5 bases at V and 5 bases at J, leaving 2 bases unmatched.

The rearrangement links TRBV28 to TRBJ1-4; unclear D gene. Trimming pared 3 bases from V and 7 bases from J, leaving 3 bases between. From germline, CDR1 is MDHEN and CDR2 SYDVKM. There are 11 residues in the CDR3. The CDR3 sequence: CASSFSEKLFF. Written as DNA, the CDR3 is TGTGCCAGCAGTTTTAGTGAAAAACTGTTTTTT.